This entry is about one TCR beta chain. The sample originates from a study of blood T cell repertoires in COVID-19. About the study: Samples of COVID-19 (acute and convalescent) were obtained from the United States, Italy and Spain.

The CDR3 spans 15 residues. Germline V gene data show CDR1 as MDHEN and CDR2 as SYDVKM. V dropped 2 bases and J dropped 8; count of bases not matched to a gene: 6. Per the study methods: Amplification from reference gene primers served as the basis for estimated nucleated cell counts. Produced via immunoSEQ multiplex PCR; TCRdb's table is partial and in-frame only. Clone size and the V and J calls come from that table; the DNA yielded D and trimming. The profile shows 200,000 to 300,000 clones, 70% to 85% of them singletons. The sequencing input was peripheral blood. The chain carries TRBV28 and TRBJ1-4; 9 bases are a match to TRBD1. This clonotype originated in a man older than 75 with acute or convalescent COVID-19. The CDR3 nucleotides are TGTGCCAGCAGTTTAGGGACAGGGAGAAGGGAAAAACTGTTTTTT. Protein sequence: CASSLGTGRREKLFF.